This is a list of T cell receptor beta chains from one sample in a study of blood T cell repertoires in COVID-19. Sequencing used immunoSEQ multiplex PCR; TCRdb keeps in-frame clones, though not all of them. Here the sample spans 250,000 or so clones, nearly 90% being singletons. Sequencing input: peripheral blood. Receptor source: a woman in her fifties or sixties with COVID-19, enrolled during active disease. Both conserved end residues are part of each CDR3. Fields, in order: J gene, clone size, D gene, V gene, CDR3 protein, CDR3 DNA. A D gene is named only where the DNA matches it firmly. Some rows mark clone size as missing; the rest say once, few, many or name a class of expanded clone.

J gene: TRBJ1-3; clone size: -; D gene: TRBD1; V gene: TRBV6-6; CDR3 protein: CASSGTVTGFGIYF; CDR3 DNA: TGTGCCAGCAGTGGGACAGTCACGGGTTTCGGCATATATTTT
J gene: TRBJ1-5; clone size: -; D gene: -; V gene: TRBV19; CDR3 protein: CASTLQGLHNQPQHF; CDR3 DNA: TGTGCCAGTACCCTCCAGGGTCTCCACAATCAGCCCCAGCATTTT
J gene: TRBJ1-4; clone size: -; D gene: TRBD1; V gene: TRBV4-2; CDR3 protein: CASSQGDRVSNEKLFF; CDR3 DNA: TGTGCCAGCAGCCAAGGGGACAGGGTTTCTAATGAAAAACTGTTTTTT
J gene: TRBJ1-3; clone size: -; D gene: -; V gene: TRBV7-3; CDR3 protein: CASSLSGSGSGNTIYF; CDR3 DNA: TGTGCCAGCAGCTTAAGCGGCAGTGGCTCGGGAAACACCATATATTTT
J gene: TRBJ1-6; clone size: -; D gene: -; V gene: TRBV14; CDR3 protein: CASSPRSGHLNNSPLHF; CDR3 DNA: TGTGCCAGCAGCCCGCGTTCGGGACACTTGAATAATTCACCCCTCCACTTT
J gene: TRBJ1-1; clone size: -; D gene: -; V gene: TRBV9; CDR3 protein: CASSARAVNTEAFF; CDR3 DNA: TGTGCCAGCAGCGCCAGGGCGGTCAACACTGAAGCTTTCTTT
J gene: TRBJ1-1; clone size: -; D gene: -; V gene: TRBV9; CDR3 protein: CASSGKVGVYTEAFF; CDR3 DNA: TGTGCCAGCAGCGGAAAGGTAGGGGTTTACACTGAAGCTTTCTTT
J gene: TRBJ1-2; clone size: -; D gene: -; V gene: TRBV29-1; CDR3 protein: CSVGGDYGYTF; CDR3 DNA: TGCAGCGTTGGCGGAGACTATGGCTACACCTTC
J gene: TRBJ1-2; clone size: -; D gene: TRBD1; V gene: TRBV12-5; CDR3 protein: CASGKGASYGYTF; CDR3 DNA: TGTGCTAGTGGTAAGGGGGCGAGCTATGGCTACACCTTC
J gene: TRBJ1-2; clone size: -; D gene: -; V gene: TRBV12-3/TRBV12-4; CDR3 protein: CASSQDRYGYTF; CDR3 DNA: TGTGCCAGCAGTCAGGACAGATATGGCTACACCTTC
J gene: TRBJ1-6; clone size: -; D gene: TRBD1; V gene: TRBV5-4; CDR3 protein: CASSIQGPYNSPLHF; CDR3 DNA: TGTGCCAGCAGCATACAGGGGCCATATAATTCACCCCTCCACTTT
J gene: TRBJ1-1; clone size: once; D gene: TRBD1; V gene: TRBV4-2; CDR3 protein: CASSQGPGTAMEAFF; CDR3 DNA: TGTGCCAGCAGCCAAGGCCCCGGGACAGCGATGGAAGCTTTCTTT
J gene: TRBJ2-4; clone size: -; D gene: -; V gene: TRBV6-5; CDR3 protein: CASSYSAVAKNIQYF; CDR3 DNA: TGTGCCAGCAGTTACTCGGCAGTAGCCAAAAACATTCAGTACTTC
J gene: TRBJ1-6; clone size: -; D gene: -; V gene: TRBV6-2/TRBV6-3; CDR3 protein: CASSRGPTWSYNSPLHF; CDR3 DNA: TGTGCCAGCAGCCGGGGGCCCACCTGGTCCTATAATTCACCCCTCCACTTT
J gene: TRBJ1-5; clone size: few; D gene: -; V gene: TRBV19; CDR3 protein: CASSLPPSGNQPQHF; CDR3 DNA: TGTGCCAGTAGTTTACCCCCGTCGGGCAATCAGCCCCAGCATTTT
J gene: TRBJ2-3; clone size: once; D gene: -; V gene: TRBV7-2; CDR3 protein: CASSPWLADTQYF; CDR3 DNA: TGTGCCAGCAGCCCCTGGTTAGCCGATACGCAGTATTTT
J gene: TRBJ2-7; clone size: -; D gene: -; V gene: TRBV12-3/TRBV12-4; CDR3 protein: CASSGWTPYEQYF; CDR3 DNA: TGTGCCAGCAGTGGTTGGACACCCTACGAGCAGTACTTC
J gene: TRBJ1-2; clone size: -; D gene: -; V gene: TRBV18; CDR3 protein: CASSEVGNYGYTF; CDR3 DNA: TGTGCCAGCTCAGAGGTAGGAAACTATGGCTACACCTTC
J gene: TRBJ2-7; clone size: -; D gene: -; V gene: TRBV21-1; CDR3 protein: CASRQKRHEQYF; CDR3 DNA: TGTGCCAGCAGACAGAAACGCCACGAGCAGTACTTC
J gene: TRBJ1-2; clone size: once; D gene: -; V gene: TRBV7-9; CDR3 protein: CASSLDRYGYTF; CDR3 DNA: TGTGCCAGCAGCTTGGACAGATATGGCTACACCTTC
J gene: TRBJ2-5; clone size: -; D gene: TRBD2; V gene: TRBV7-2; CDR3 protein: CASSTVAGVETQYF; CDR3 DNA: TGTGCCAGCAGCACCGTAGCGGGGGTAGAGACCCAGTACTTC
J gene: TRBJ1-1; clone size: -; D gene: -; V gene: TRBV7-8; CDR3 protein: CASSLGRVLTNTEAFF; CDR3 DNA: TGTGCCAGCAGCTTAGGCAGGGTGCTGACGAACACTGAAGCTTTCTTT
J gene: TRBJ1-2; clone size: -; D gene: -; V gene: TRBV19; CDR3 protein: CASTRQLNYGYTF; CDR3 DNA: TGTGCCAGTACCCGACAGCTGAACTATGGCTACACCTTC
J gene: TRBJ1-2; clone size: -; D gene: -; V gene: TRBV29-1; CDR3 protein: CSVEQGRPRVVDGYTF; CDR3 DNA: TGCAGCGTGGAACAGGGTCGGCCCCGGGTAGTCGATGGCTACACCTTC
J gene: TRBJ1-6; clone size: -; D gene: TRBD1; V gene: TRBV10-3; CDR3 protein: CAISGGQGNSPLHF; CDR3 DNA: TGTGCCATCAGCGGTGGACAGGGTAATTCACCCCTCCACTTT
J gene: TRBJ2-3; clone size: -; D gene: TRBD1; V gene: TRBV19; CDR3 protein: CASAADRASTDTQYF; CDR3 DNA: TGTGCCAGTGCCGCGGACAGGGCTAGCACAGATACGCAGTATTTT
J gene: TRBJ1-1; clone size: -; D gene: -; V gene: TRBV5-5; CDR3 protein: CASSFRGVGTEAFF; CDR3 DNA: TGTGCCAGCAGCTTCCGAGGTGTTGGCACTGAAGCTTTCTTT
J gene: TRBJ1-5; clone size: -; D gene: -; V gene: TRBV19; CDR3 protein: CASGKVTDYQPQHF; CDR3 DNA: TGTGCCAGTGGGAAGGTGACAGATTATCAGCCCCAGCATTTT
J gene: TRBJ1-2; clone size: -; D gene: TRBD1; V gene: TRBV19; CDR3 protein: CASNRDRGLRRDGYTF; CDR3 DNA: TGTGCCAGTAACCGGGACAGGGGCCTCCGCAGAGATGGCTACACCTTC
J gene: TRBJ1-1; clone size: -; D gene: -; V gene: TRBV5-1; CDR3 protein: CASSLAGNVVAFF; CDR3 DNA: TGCGCCAGCAGCTTGGCCGGGAACGTGGTTGCTTTCTTT
J gene: TRBJ1-1; clone size: once; D gene: -; V gene: TRBV6-5; CDR3 protein: CASSYSGPTGSEAFF; CDR3 DNA: TGTGCCAGCAGTTACTCAGGCCCAACAGGGTCTGAAGCTTTCTTT
J gene: TRBJ1-2; clone size: -; D gene: -; V gene: TRBV5-1; CDR3 protein: CASSQEDSLVRF; CDR3 DNA: TGCGCCAGCAGCCAAGAGGACAGTCTTGTTCGCTTC
J gene: TRBJ2-4; clone size: -; D gene: -; V gene: TRBV10-3; CDR3 protein: CAISDPGKNIQYF; CDR3 DNA: TGTGCCATCAGTGATCCGGGGAAAAACATTCAGTACTTC
J gene: TRBJ2-3; clone size: -; D gene: TRBD2; V gene: TRBV7-2; CDR3 protein: CASSLVLAGITDTQYF; CDR3 DNA: TGTGCCAGCAGCTTAGTACTAGCGGGAATCACAGATACGCAGTATTTT
J gene: TRBJ1-3; clone size: -; D gene: -; V gene: TRBV7-2; CDR3 protein: CASSLGFWEPIYF; CDR3 DNA: TGTGCCAGCAGCTTAGGTTTCTGGGAGCCCATATATTTT
J gene: TRBJ2-3; clone size: -; D gene: TRBD1; V gene: TRBV2; CDR3 protein: CASSELGQGTDTQYF; CDR3 DNA: TGTGCCAGCAGTGAATTGGGACAGGGCACAGATACGCAGTATTTT
J gene: TRBJ2-7; clone size: -; D gene: TRBD1; V gene: TRBV5-5; CDR3 protein: CASSFTQGGSYEQYF; CDR3 DNA: TGTGCCAGCAGCTTCACACAGGGGGGTTCCTACGAGCAGTACTTC
J gene: TRBJ2-3; clone size: -; D gene: -; V gene: TRBV10-2; CDR3 protein: CASSEVTVYF; CDR3 DNA: TGCGCCAGCAGTGAGGTGACAGTATATTTT
J gene: TRBJ1-2; clone size: -; D gene: -; V gene: TRBV27; CDR3 protein: CASSLAGSGYTF; CDR3 DNA: TGTGCCAGCAGTTTAGCGGGTTCTGGCTACACCTTC
J gene: TRBJ1-1; clone size: -; D gene: -; V gene: TRBV7-2; CDR3 protein: CASSLEGGASDTEAFF; CDR3 DNA: TGTGCCAGCAGCTTAGAAGGAGGGGCGTCGGACACTGAAGCTTTCTTT
J gene: TRBJ2-2; clone size: -; D gene: -; V gene: TRBV3-1/TRBV3-2; CDR3 protein: CASSQDARAGELFF; CDR3 DNA: TGTGCCAGCAGCCAAGATGCCAGGGCGGGGGAGCTGTTTTTT
J gene: TRBJ1-1; clone size: -; D gene: TRBD1; V gene: TRBV5-1; CDR3 protein: CASRRTGPVGTEAFF; CDR3 DNA: TGCGCCAGCAGGAGGACAGGACCGGTAGGCACTGAAGCTTTCTTT
J gene: TRBJ1-2; clone size: -; D gene: -; V gene: TRBV7-8; CDR3 protein: CASSLDFTQRPNYGYTF; CDR3 DNA: TGTGCCAGCAGCTTAGATTTCACGCAGCGACCTAACTATGGCTACACCTTC
J gene: TRBJ1-2; clone size: -; D gene: TRBD1; V gene: TRBV19; CDR3 protein: CASSGGWNYGYTF; CDR3 DNA: TGTGCCTCCTCAGGGGGCTGGAACTATGGCTACACCTTC